A single count supports the clone carrying this TCR beta chain. Germline V gives CDR1 MNHEY, CDR2 SMNVEV (reference sequence). V shed 7 bases and J shed 5 bases, with 24 bases lying between them. This CDR3 contains 17 residues. The method was immunoSEQ multiplex PCR; TCRdb's version includes in-frame clones alone and lacks a portion of them. The sample has approximately 61,000 clones; roughly four fifths are singletons. These data come from a study of T cell responses to AZD1222 COVID-19 vaccine. Doses given second, at about 4 or about 12 weeks, were pooled. The receptor was derived from an adult who received the AZD1222 COVID-19 vaccine. The chain carries TRBV27 and TRBJ2-1, with D possibly matching TRBD2 (6 bases). The material was peripheral blood, obtained 28 days after the second AZD1222 dose. The CDR3 nucleotides read TGTGCCAGCACCCCTATGAACGCGGGCGGGGTTAACAATGAGCAGTTCTTC. This sequence encodes CASTPMNAGGVNNEQFF.